Here is one T cell receptor beta chain with its context. Its cognate antigen is unknown. A sample-barcoded 5' primer and a J-beta primer mix were used in a second PCR of roughly 7 to 12 cycles. TCRdb recomputed calls from the 5' RACE reads with MiXCR, one row per CDR3 protein. Among about 800,000 distinct CDR3 sequences listed, roughly 60% were seen once. Germline CDR1 is MNHEY and CDR2 is SVGEGT. Trimming removed 4 bases from V and 10 bases from J; junction bases left unmatched: 19. The CDR3 is made up of 18 amino acids. About 10 milliliters of peripheral blood were drawn from each donor. The data are from a study of blood T cells in healthy people across ages. Points from the study as a whole: More naive CD4+ cells and higher diversity were found in long-lived than in aged donors.

Sequencing was carried out using blood. The rearrangement links TRBV6-2 or TRBV6-3 to TRBJ2-1; TRBD2 matches at 10 bases. The TCR sequence derives from a man aged 25 to 40 in good health. CDR3 coding DNA: TGTGCCAGCAGTTCCGATACTAGCGGGACTACGCCCAAAAGGGAGCAGTTCTTC. Residues: CASSSDTSGTTPKREQFF.